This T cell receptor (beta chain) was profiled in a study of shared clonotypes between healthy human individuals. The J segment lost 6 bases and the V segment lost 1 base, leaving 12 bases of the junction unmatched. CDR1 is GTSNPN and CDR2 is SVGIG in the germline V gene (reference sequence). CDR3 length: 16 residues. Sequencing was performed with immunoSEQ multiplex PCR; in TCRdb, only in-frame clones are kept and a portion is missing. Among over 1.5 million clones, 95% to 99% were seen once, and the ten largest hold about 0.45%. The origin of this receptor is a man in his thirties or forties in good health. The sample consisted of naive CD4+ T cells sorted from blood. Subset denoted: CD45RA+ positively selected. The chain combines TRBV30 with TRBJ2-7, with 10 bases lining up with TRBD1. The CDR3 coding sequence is TGTGCCTGGAGTGCCGACAGGGGGCACGGGAGTCTCGAGCAGTACTTC. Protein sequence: CAWSADRGHGSLEQYF. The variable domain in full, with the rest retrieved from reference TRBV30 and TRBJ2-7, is SQTIHQWPATLVQPVGSPLSLECTVEGTSNPNLYWYRQAAGRGLQLLFYSVGIGQISSEVPQNLSASRPQDRQFILSSKKLLLSDSGFYLCAWSADRGHGSLEQYFGPGTRLTVT.